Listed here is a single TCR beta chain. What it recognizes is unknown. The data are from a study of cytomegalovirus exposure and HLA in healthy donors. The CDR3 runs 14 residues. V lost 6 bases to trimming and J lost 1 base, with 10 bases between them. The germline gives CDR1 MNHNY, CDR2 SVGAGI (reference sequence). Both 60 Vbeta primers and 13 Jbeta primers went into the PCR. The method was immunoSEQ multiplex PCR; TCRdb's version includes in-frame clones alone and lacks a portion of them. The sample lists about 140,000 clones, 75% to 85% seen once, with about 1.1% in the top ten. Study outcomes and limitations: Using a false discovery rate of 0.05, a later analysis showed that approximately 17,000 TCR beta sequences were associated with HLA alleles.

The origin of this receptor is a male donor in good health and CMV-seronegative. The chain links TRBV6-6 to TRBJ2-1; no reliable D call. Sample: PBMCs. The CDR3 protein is CASSALGSYNEQFF. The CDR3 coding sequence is TGTGCCAGCAGCGCCCTAGGATCCTACAATGAGCAGTTCTTC.